These 25 T cell receptor beta chains were all obtained from the same sample, sequenced in a study of cytomegalovirus exposure and HLA in healthy donors. Primers for the PCR totalled 60 Vbeta and 13 Jbeta. The assay was immunoSEQ multiplex PCR, and TCRdb's table has in-frame clones only and misses some. The sample has under 130,000 clones; almost 70% are singletons. Input material: PBMCs. The receptor set was obtained from a man aged 25-45 years in good health and CMV-seronegative.

This clone was detected only a few times. The rearrangement uses TRBV29-1 and TRBJ2-7, with 11 bases identical to TRBD2. Germline-derived CDR1 and CDR2 are SQVTM and ANQGSEA. The CDR3 is 15 residues long. After removal of 6 bases from V and 4 bases from J, the junction contained 11 bases not matched to a gene. The DNA of the CDR3 is TGCAGCGTCGTGGGGACCGGGACTAGCGGATACGAGCAGTACTTC. Its protein is CSVVGTGTSGYEQYF.

This clone was picked up one time. V is TRBV4-1 and J is TRBJ2-6; D not certain. The CDR3 is made up of 14 amino acids. Trimming took off 6 bases at V and 2 bases at J, with 8 bases between the two ends. Germline V gene lookup returns CDR1 MGHRA and CDR2 YSYEKL. The CDR3 coding sequence is TGCGCCAGCAGGCCCAGGACTGGGGCCAACGTCCTGACTTTC. Translating gives CASRPRTGANVLTF.

This sequence joins TRBV7-9 and TRBJ1-3; TRBD1 is a possible D gene (6 bases). Between the trimmed V and J ends, which lost 3 bases and 0 bases, there was a span of 12 bases. Germline loops: CDR1 SEHNR, CDR2 FQNEAQ (reference sequence). The length of the CDR3 is 16 residues. The CDR3 nucleotides are TGTGCCAGCAGCTTGGGGACAAGTCCCTCTGGAAACACCATATATTTT. Translation gives CASSLGTSPSGNTIYF.

This chain joins TRBV2 and TRBJ2-1; D unclear. Per the germline V gene, CDR1 is SNHLY and CDR2 is FYNNEI. The CDR3 is 14 amino acids. V was cut by 2 bases and J by 11 bases, with 16 bases left in between. The CDR3 DNA reads as TGTGCCAGCAGTGAAACCCCAACGACTGGTAAGCAGTTCTTC. Its translation: CASSETPTTGKQFF.

This chain links TRBV27 with TRBJ2-5; TRBD2 aligns across 11 bases. The V and J ends lost 2 bases and 5 bases, in that order; junction bases with no gene match: 4. The CDR3 contains 15 residues. CDR1 is MNHEY and CDR2 is SMNVEV in the germline V gene (reference sequence). This chain's CDR3 is CASSLTSGSGETQYF. Here the CDR3 DNA reads TGTGCCAGCAGTTTAACTAGCGGGAGCGGGGAGACCCAGTACTTC.

The chain has TRBV30 and TRBJ1-4; 8 bases are a match to TRBD1. Trimming at V came to 3 bases and at J to 5 bases, leaving 11 bases not matched to a gene. Germline loops: CDR1 GTSNPN, CDR2 SVGIG (reference sequence). The CDR3 extends over 16 amino acids. The CDR3 sequence is CAWRDKPGQDNEKLFF. Here the CDR3 DNA reads TGTGCCTGGAGGGATAAACCGGGACAGGACAATGAAAAACTGTTTTTT.

CDR3 residues: CASRVEVNTEAFF. CDR3 bases: TGTGCCAGCCGGGTAGAGGTGAACACTGAAGCTTTCTTT. This chain joins TRBV7-2 and TRBJ1-1; unclear D gene. The V gene lost 8 bases and the J gene lost 0 bases, with 10 bases spanning the gap. The CDR3 is 13 amino acids. CDR1 is SGHTA, CDR2 FQGNSA, per germline.

The rearrangement joins TRBV6-1 to TRBJ2-7, with 12 bases matching TRBD1. Germline V gene data show CDR1 as MNHNS and CDR2 as SASEGT. The ends lost 2 bases at V and 7 bases at J; junction bases unmatched: 9. The CDR3 consists of 16 residues. CDR3: CASSEFRGQGAREQYF. The CDR3 nucleotides are TGTGCCAGCAGTGAATTTCGGGGACAGGGGGCAAGGGAGCAGTACTTC.

V is TRBV4-2 and J is TRBJ2-5; TRBD1 might be the D (5 bases). The DNA end favors TRBJ2-7, so the J call may be wrong. Germline V gene data show CDR1 as LGHNA and CDR2 as YNFKEQ. There are 15 residues in the CDR3. CDR3 region: CASSQDRQSSYEQYF. CDR3 DNA: TGTGCCAGCAGCCAAGATCGACAGTCCTCCTACGAGCAGTACTTC.

This chain connects TRBV15 to TRBJ2-3; 11 bases agree with TRBD2. J lost 6 bases, V lost 0 bases, and 11 bases had no gene match. Germline loops: CDR1 LNHNV, CDR2 YYDKDF (reference sequence). This CDR3 contains 18 residues. CDR3 amino acids: CATSRDPWASGRQDTQYF. In DNA, the CDR3 is TGTGCCACCAGCAGAGATCCCTGGGCTAGCGGGAGGCAGGATACGCAGTATTTT.

The rearrangement links TRBV4-2 to TRBJ2-6; 12 bases align to TRBD2. In germline, CDR1 is LGHNA, CDR2 YNFKEQ. There are 17 residues in the CDR3. V gave up 4 bases and J gave up 3 bases; unmatched junction bases: 4. CDR3 sequence: CASSPRLAGDGANVLTF. In nucleotides, the CDR3 is TGTGCCAGCAGCCCGAGACTAGCGGGAGATGGGGCCAACGTCCTGACTTTC.

This chain links TRBV6-6 with TRBJ1-2; D perhaps matches TRBD1 (5 bases). V was shortened by 6 bases and J by 8 bases, with 16 bases between the two germline ends. CDR1 is MNHNY, CDR2 SVGAGI, per germline (reference sequence). The CDR3 totals 13 residues. The CDR3: CASSRDSTQGYTF. The CDR3, as DNA: TGTGCCAGCAGCCGGGACTCTACCCAGGGCTACACCTTC.

The genes are TRBV4-1 and TRBJ2-7; 11 positions match TRBD2. Trimming at V came to 4 bases and at J to 5 bases, leaving 1 base not matched to a gene. Germline V gene data show CDR1 as MGHRA and CDR2 as YSYEKL. The CDR3 is 13 amino acids. CDR3 bases: TGCGCCAGCAGCCCGGGACTAGCGGACGAGCAGTACTTC. It is translated as CASSPGLADEQYF.

This rearrangement joins TRBV11-2 to TRBJ1-2; D unclear. V gave up 1 base and J gave up 1 base, with 7 bases separating them. The CDR3 is 14 amino acids. CDR1 and CDR2 (germline): SGHAT, FQNNGV. The CDR3 sequence is CASSLVTSNYGYTF. The DNA of the CDR3 is TGTGCCAGCAGCTTAGTTACAAGTAACTATGGCTACACCTTC.

The gene calls are TRBV19 and TRBJ1-2; no clear D gene. The CDR3 has 14 residues. Per the germline V gene, CDR1 is LNHDA and CDR2 is SQIVND (reference sequence). V lost 7 bases to trimming and J lost 1 base, with 13 bases between them. The CDR3 protein is CASTLRRDNYGYTF. Here the CDR3 DNA reads TGTGCCAGTACCTTAAGGAGGGATAACTATGGCTACACCTTC. Using reference TRBV19 and TRBJ1-2 for the parts outside the CDR3, the full variable domain is DGGITQSPKYLFRKEGQNVTLSCEQNLNHDAMYWYRQDPGQGLRLIYYSQIVNDFQKGDIAEGYSVSREKKESFPLTVTSAQKNPTAFYLCASTLRRDNYGYTFGSGTRLTVV.

This clone has only a few counts. The genes are TRBV14 and TRBJ2-1; a possible D gene is TRBD1 (5 bases). The CDR3 has 15 amino acids. Between the trimmed V and J ends, which lost 2 bases and 7 bases, there was a span of 15 bases. Germline V CDR1 and CDR2: SGHDN, FVKESK. The CDR3 sequence: CASSQRRGHSNEQFF. The CDR3 DNA reads as TGTGCCAGCAGCCAAAGAAGGGGCCACTCAAATGAGCAGTTCTTC.

The chain uses TRBV9 and TRBJ2-2, with 10 bases identical to TRBD2. Per the germline V gene, CDR1 is SGDLS and CDR2 is YYNGEE. This CDR3 region has 17 residues. The junction had 7 bases not matched to a gene; V was cut back by 5 bases and J by 0 bases. CDR3 in amino acids: CASRAGTSVTNTGELFF. The CDR3 bases are TGTGCCAGCAGAGCCGGGACTAGCGTTACGAACACCGGGGAGCTGTTTTTT.

The rearrangement links TRBV6-1 to TRBJ2-1; TRBD2 matches at 11 bases. Germline values: CDR1 MNHNS, CDR2 SASEGT. The CDR3 spans 14 residues. Trimming removed 4 bases from V and 4 bases from J; junction bases left unmatched: 0. The CDR3 coding sequence is TGTGCCAGCAGTGCTAGCGGGAGGTACAATGAGCAGTTCTTC. This gives the protein CASSASGRYNEQFF.

The rearrangement links TRBV4-2 to TRBJ1-5; D gene uncertain. The CDR3 covers 15 residues. V lost 0 bases and J 1 base, leaving 7 bases between the germline ends. The germline V gene has CDR1 LGHNA and CDR2 YNFKEQ. The CDR3 coding sequence is TGTGCCAGCAGCCAAGATCTACTGAGCAATCAGCCCCAGCATTTT. It encodes CASSQDLLSNQPQHF.

The gene calls are TRBV15 and TRBJ2-7; maybe TRBD2 (5 bases). This CDR3 has 12 amino acids. Trimming left V 6 bases short and J 3 bases short, with 9 bases between. Germline V gives CDR1 LNHNV, CDR2 YYDKDF (reference sequence). The CDR3 nucleotides are TGTGCCACCAGTAAACTAGGCTACGAGCAGTACTTC. Amino acid sequence: CATSKLGYEQYF.

The chain links TRBV5-1 to TRBJ2-5, with 8 bases identical to TRBD2. Per germline, CDR1 SGHRS and CDR2 YFSETQ. The ends lost 5 bases at V and 5 bases at J; junction bases unmatched: 8. The CDR3 has 14 amino acids. CDR3 sequence: CASSPGGPRETQYF. The CDR3 DNA reads as TGCGCCAGCAGTCCGGGAGGGCCCCGGGAGACCCAGTACTTC.

The rearrangement joins TRBV5-6 to TRBJ2-3, with D possibly TRBD1 on 6 matching bases. V was pared by 7 bases and J by 2 bases, with 17 bases between. Germline V gene sequence: CDR1 SGHDT, CDR2 YYEEEE. The CDR3 covers 15 residues. The CDR3 DNA follows: TGTGCCAGCTTAAAACCCAGGGGACCCACAGATACGCAGTATTTT. This sequence encodes CASLKPRGPTDTQYF.

The chain has TRBV6-6 and TRBJ2-7; weak D call: TRBD1 (5 bases). The germline V gene has CDR1 MNHNY and CDR2 SVGAGI (reference sequence). V gave up 6 bases and J gave up 0 bases, with 18 bases separating them. The CDR3 is 16 residues long. This CDR3 is CASSPAGAASSYEQYF. The CDR3 DNA sequence: TGTGCCAGCAGCCCTGCTGGGGCAGCGAGCTCCTACGAGCAGTACTTC.

This CDR3 reads CASSISAETQYF. In DNA form, the CDR3 reads TGTGCCAGTAGTATTAGCGCCGAGACCCAGTACTTC. This chain links TRBV19 with TRBJ2-5; TRBD2 might be the D (5 bases). The germline V gene encodes CDR1 LNHDA and CDR2 SQIVND (reference sequence). The CDR3 has 12 residues. V was clipped by 3 bases and J by 5 bases, with 7 bases between them.

This chain links TRBV27 with TRBJ2-5; D might be TRBD2 (5 bases). Per the germline V gene, CDR1 is MNHEY and CDR2 is SMNVEV (reference sequence). V was trimmed by 6 bases and J by 4 bases, leaving 18 bases between them. The CDR3 has 15 residues. The CDR3 region is CASSTLGLAIETQYF. Written as DNA, the CDR3 is TGTGCCAGCAGCACCCTAGGTCTAGCCATAGAGACCCAGTACTTC.